This T cell receptor (beta chain) derives from a study of Ad26.COV2.S vaccination and SARS-CoV-2 variants. The data were produced by immunoSEQ multiplex PCR, yet TCRdb's version contains in-frame clones alone and is incomplete. The sample lists hundreds of thousands of clones, around 90% occurring once. Study-wide findings and caveats: Measurements of TCR breadth and depth may have given underestimates of the total T cell responses. Placebo and vaccine recipients had non-spike TCR breadth that was similar.

This clone was observed a few times. Its specificity is unknown. This sequence was found in a human donor who had recovered from COVID-19. This sample comprised peripheral blood, obtained after recovery from COVID-19.

Here the CDR3 DNA reads TGCAGTGCTTTAGGGGTAGAGACCCAGTACTTC. This codes for CSALGVETQYF. The chain uses TRBV20-1 and TRBJ2-5, with D possibly matching TRBD1 (5 bases). The V and J ends lost 5 bases and 4 bases respectively, with 8 bases between them. CDR1 is DFQATT, CDR2 SNEGSKA, per germline (reference sequence). The CDR3 runs to 11 residues.